This TCR beta chain was profiled in a study of blood T cell repertoires in COVID-19. Study-wide background: PBMCs, B-cell-depleted T cells, or T cells were the source of the cDNA or gDNA that made up the material.

In the study's own analysis: Amplification from reference gene primers served as the basis for estimated nucleated cell counts. Profiling relied on immunoSEQ multiplex PCR, and the TCRdb table lists in-frame clones only, not all of them. That table supplies the V and J calls and clone size; D and trimming were determined from the DNA. Of 180,000 or so clones detected, 80% appear once; the ten largest clones hold over 13%. Germline V gene lookup returns CDR1 ENHRY and CDR2 SYGVKD. The CDR3 loop spans 15 amino acids. Trimming at V came to 2 bases and at J to 4 bases, leaving 3 bases not matched to a gene. Those enrolled, adults aged roughly 18 to 100 years, came from about two dozen US areas.

The TCR sequence derives from a man aged 60 to 69 who had been exposed to COVID-19. V and J are TRBV10-3 and TRBJ2-1; 9 positions agree with TRBD2. Specimen: PBMCs or T cells enriched from blood (not recorded which). The CDR3 reads CAISEGLAQYNEQFF. The CDR3 DNA reads as TGTGCCATCAGTGAGGGACTAGCGCAATACAATGAGCAGTTCTTC.